This T cell receptor (beta chain) stems from a study of CD8 T cells in Susac syndrome. Random hexamers were used to reverse transcribe an amount of roughly 0.5 to 1 ug RNA. TCRdb used MiXCR to reprocess the immunoSEQ multiplex PCR reads, holding one entry per CDR3 protein. The table includes 300,000 to 350,000 distinct CDR3 sequences, about 90% detected once. This CDR3 has 14 residues. V gave up 3 bases and J gave up 4 bases; unmatched junction bases: 3. Negative isolation yielded the CD8+ and CD4+ T cells, while FACS enriched the TEMRA cells. This receptor was taken from a human donor with multiple sclerosis. This rearrangement joins TRBV12-3 or TRBV12-4 to TRBJ2-5; 9 bases align to TRBD1. The sequencing input was CD4+ T cells from PBMCs. CDR3 sequence reads: CASSFRQGGETQYF. In nucleotides, the CDR3 is TGTGCCAGCAGTTTCAGACAGGGGGGAGAGACCCAGTACTTC.